The 14 T cell receptor beta chains below come from one sample, sequenced in a study of CD8+ T cells in alopecia areata. Treatment specified: oral pan-JAK inhibitor, 5-10 mg twice daily. cDNA serving as the sequencing template came from extracted, reverse transcribed RNA. Profiled with immunoSEQ multiplex PCR; TCRdb holds only in-frame clones, not every one. Among 150,000 to 200,000 clones listed, just under 65% were seen once. The starting material was CD4+ T cells sorted from blood, obtained between weeks 49 and 50, from a patient treated with tofacitinib. All receptors derive from a human donor with alopecia areata.

This chain links TRBV2 with TRBJ1-2; unclear D gene. This CDR3 region has 14 residues. Germline values: CDR1 SNHLY, CDR2 FYNNEI. V lost 6 bases to trimming and J lost 8 bases, with 19 bases between them. CDR3: CASRAMEVAKGYTF. The CDR3 DNA reads as TGTGCCAGCAGGGCGATGGAGGTAGCTAAAGGCTACACCTTC.

This clone has just a few counts. This chain connects TRBV18 to TRBJ1-4, with TRBD1 as a possible D gene (5 bases). The CDR3 totals 14 residues. The germline gives CDR1 KGHSH, CDR2 LQKENI. The germline V and J ends were trimmed by 1 base and 12 bases, with 15 bases remaining between them. This CDR3 is CASSPQDRTTELFF. The CDR3 nucleotides are TGTGCCAGCTCACCACAAGACCGAACGACAGAACTGTTTTTT.

V usage is TRBV19 and J usage is TRBJ1-1; D call uncertain. Germline values: CDR1 LNHDA, CDR2 SQIVND (reference sequence). This CDR3 region has 16 residues. V was trimmed by 1 base and J by 0 bases, leaving 12 bases between them. CDR3 nucleotide sequence: TGTGCCAGTAGTATAGCTCGAGGGAGGGTGAACACTGAAGCTTTCTTT. Its protein product is CASSIARGRVNTEAFF.

V is TRBV5-6 and J is TRBJ1-6, with 7 bases lining up with TRBD1. V lost 1 base to trimming and J lost 4 bases; unmatched junction nucleotides: 11. The CDR3 covers 18 residues. CDR1 and CDR2 (germline): SGHDT, YYEEEE. This CDR3 is CASSLFGGTADYNSPLHF. CDR3 bases: TGTGCCAGCAGCTTGTTTGGAGGGACAGCGGATTATAATTCACCCCTCCACTTT.

V is TRBV29-1 and J is TRBJ1-1; unclear D gene. The CDR3 is made up of 12 amino acids. With 7 bases removed from V and 1 base from J, the gap between germline ends came to 10 bases. Germline V gives CDR1 SQVTM, CDR2 ANQGSEA. As DNA, the CDR3 is TGCAGCGCTGCCCCATGGAACACTGAAGCTTTCTTT. Protein product: CSAAPWNTEAFF.

This clone has a handful of counts. The chain recombines TRBV7-2 with TRBJ1-5; D is unresolved. CDR3 length: 15 residues. CDR1 is SGHTA, CDR2 FQGNSA, per germline. Trimming cost V 4 bases and J 2 bases, with 12 bases left between them. In DNA form, the CDR3 reads TGTGCCAGCAGCTGGGAGGGATTGGGCAATCAGCCCCAGCATTTT. Translated: CASSWEGLGNQPQHF. Supplemented by reference TRBV7-2 and TRBJ1-5, the full variable domain reads GAGVSQSPSNKVTEKGKDVELRCDPISGHTALYWYRQSLGQGLEFLIYFQGNSAPDKSGLPSDRFSAERTGGSVSTLTIQRTQQEDSAVYLCASSWEGLGNQPQHFGDGTRLSIL.

The chain has TRBV29-1 and TRBJ1-2; TRBD1 is a possible D gene (6 bases). From germline, CDR1 is SQVTM and CDR2 ANQGSEA. Trimming took off 7 bases at V and 6 bases at J, with 12 bases between the two ends. The CDR3 has 11 amino acids. The CDR3 sequence: CSAGGGDGYTF. The CDR3 DNA sequence: TGCAGCGCCGGGGGCGGTGATGGCTACACCTTC.

The rearrangement uses TRBV10-3 and TRBJ1-2; D not resolved. Germline CDR1 ENHRY, CDR2 SYGVKD. The CDR3 runs 14 residues. The V end lost 0 bases, the J end lost 4 bases, and 9 bases lay between the germline ends. The CDR3 sequence is CAISESGLGYGYTF. CDR3 nucleotide sequence: TGTGCCATCAGTGAGTCAGGCCTTGGCTATGGCTACACCTTC.

This sequence joins TRBV18 and TRBJ1-1; perhaps TRBD1 as D (6 bases). The CDR3 sequence is 15 residues long. The ends were cut back, 1 base at V and 3 bases at J, with 12 bases in the middle. CDR1 KGHSH and CDR2 LQKENI come from the germline V gene. The CDR3 sequence is CASSPLRGSDTEAFF. The DNA of the CDR3 is TGTGCCAGCTCACCACTCAGGGGAAGTGACACTGAAGCTTTCTTT. The full variable domain, rest sourced from reference TRBV18 and TRBJ1-1, is NAGVMQNPRHLVRRRGQEARLRCSPMKGHSHVYWYRQLPEEGLKFMVYLQKENIIDESGMPKERFSAEFPKEGPSILRIQQVVRGDSAAYFCASSPLRGSDTEAFFGQGTRLTVV.

This clone was counted between two and nine times. The gene calls are TRBV29-1 and TRBJ1-2; D is ambiguous. The CDR3 has 11 residues. Germline values: CDR1 SQVTM, CDR2 ANQGSEA. V was pared by 4 bases and J by 8 bases, with 11 bases between. CDR3 region: CSVGTLGGYTF. The CDR3 coding sequence is TGCAGCGTTGGGACTCTTGGAGGCTACACCTTC.

This clone was picked up a small number of times. The genes are TRBV29-1 and TRBJ1-1; D call uncertain. CDR1 SQVTM and CDR2 ANQGSEA come from the germline V gene. The CDR3 is 13 amino acids. With 5 bases removed from V and 0 bases from J, the gap between germline ends came to 10 bases. In nucleotides, the CDR3 is TGCAGCGTTTGGTCCAGGTTGAACACTGAAGCTTTCTTT. It codes for CSVWSRLNTEAFF.

J is TRBJ1-4 and V is TRBV4-1, with unresolved D. This CDR3 spans 15 amino acids. Germline V gene sequence: CDR1 MGHRA, CDR2 YSYEKL. Trimming cost V 1 base and J 5 bases, with 11 bases left between them. The CDR3 DNA is TGCGCCAGCAGCCAAGGATTAGGGTTGAATGAAAAACTGTTTTTT. It is translated as CASSQGLGLNEKLFF.

The chain carries TRBV30 and TRBJ1-1, with D maybe TRBD1 (5 bases). Trimming took 1 base from V and 11 from J, leaving 14 bases between them. The length of the CDR3 is 12 residues. Germline V gene lookup returns CDR1 GTSNPN and CDR2 SVGIG (reference sequence). CDR3 residues: CAWSARRKGAFF. CDR3 coding DNA: TGTGCCTGGAGTGCCCGGCGGAAGGGGGCTTTCTTT.

This clone turned up a few times. V is TRBV29-1 and J is TRBJ1-4; D is undetermined. This CDR3 is 13 amino acids long. V shed 4 bases and J shed 8 bases, with 14 bases lying between them. Germline V gene lookup returns CDR1 SQVTM and CDR2 ANQGSEA. In nucleotides, the CDR3 is TGCAGCGTTGGTGCAGGCGGGGTGGAAAAACTGTTTTTT. This gives the protein CSVGAGGVEKLFF.